These T cell receptor beta chains were read from a single sample in a study of blood T cell repertoires in COVID-19. TCRdb keeps only in-frame clones here, not all; method: immunoSEQ multiplex PCR. The sample carries more than 85,000 clones, more than 70% recorded once. Material: peripheral blood. Receptors originate from a woman aged 50 to 60 with acute or convalescent COVID-19. Both conserved end residues are part of each CDR3. Fields, in order: clone size, J gene, V gene, D gene, CDR3 DNA, CDR3 protein. The D gene is left open where the match is weak. Only some rows state a clone size, as once, few, many or a class for expanded clones.

few | TRBJ1-1 | TRBV5-1 | . | TGCGCCAGCAGCTTGTCCGTGGGGCGTGTCACTGAAGCTTTCTTT | CASSLSVGRVTEAFF
once | TRBJ1-1 | TRBV7-9 | . | TGTGCCAGCAGCTTAGACTTGGCAGGGGCTGAAGCTTTCTTT | CASSLDLAGAEAFF
. | TRBJ1-5 | TRBV2 | TRBD1 | TGTGCCAGCAGTGAACGGGGACAGGGTTCTCAGCCCCAGCATTTT | CASSERGQGSQPQHF
once | TRBJ2-1 | TRBV28 | . | TGTGCCAGCAGTTTCCTGGTTGGCGGTGGCGGGCCCCGATCCTACAATGAGCAGTTCTTC | CASSFLVGGGGPRSYNEQFF
. | TRBJ2-7 | TRBV5-6 | TRBD2 | TGTGCCAGCAGCTTCGGGACTAGCTTCCACGAGCAGTACTTC | CASSFGTSFHEQYF
once | TRBJ2-5 | TRBV19 | TRBD1 | TGTGCCAGTAGTATAGAGCCCAGGGGGCGCGAGACCCAGTACTTC | CASSIEPRGRETQYF
. | TRBJ2-4 | TRBV3-1/TRBV3-2 | TRBD1 | TGTGCCAGCAGCCAAAGGACAGGGGATCTAGCCAAAAACATTCAGTACTTC | CASSQRTGDLAKNIQYF
. | TRBJ2-7 | TRBV5-1 | TRBD2 | TGCGCCAGCAGCTCCCCTAGCGGGAGCCCGCCCTACGAGCAGTACTTC | CASSSPSGSPPYEQYF
. | TRBJ1-1 | TRBV5-1 | TRBD1 | TGCGCCAGCAGCGCCCCGGACAGGGGGCAGACTTTCTTT | CASSAPDRGQTFF
. | TRBJ1-1 | TRBV27 | . | TGTGCCAGCAGACATTCCACGGGCTTTGGGGGGACTGAAGCTTTCTTT | CASRHSTGFGGTEAFF
few | TRBJ1-5 | TRBV7-8 | . | TGTGCCAGCAGCCTTAGAGCTACAGGGTCTACTCAGCCCCAGCATTTT | CASSLRATGSTQPQHF
. | TRBJ2-3 | TRBV11-1 | . | TGTGCCAGCAGCTCCCTCAGGGGGAGGTCCACAGATACGCAGTATTTT | CASSSLRGRSTDTQYF
. | TRBJ2-7 | TRBV3-1/TRBV3-2 | TRBD1 | TGTGCCAGCAGCCAAGGACAGGGGGCGGTCTACGAGCAGTACTTC | CASSQGQGAVYEQYF
. | TRBJ2-2 | TRBV7-2 | TRBD1 | TGTGCCAGTTTAGGGCAGGGGGTAACCGGGGAGCTGTTTTTT | CASLGQGVTGELFF
. | TRBJ1-2 | TRBV5-1 | . | TGCGCCAGCAGCCTCCGAGGTACCAGTGGCTACACCTTC | CASSLRGTSGYTF
. | TRBJ2-7 | TRBV4-2 | TRBD2 | TGTGCCAGCAGCCAAGTACGCCAACTAGCGGGAACCTACGAGCAGTACTTC | CASSQVRQLAGTYEQYF
. | TRBJ1-5 | TRBV5-8 | . | TGTGCCAGCAGCTTCTCAGGGGTGAGCAATCAGCCCCAGCATTTT | CASSFSGVSNQPQHF
. | TRBJ2-7 | TRBV5-1 | . | TGCGCCAGCAGCTCCACGACAGCCGAGCAGTACTTC | CASSSTTAEQYF
. | TRBJ2-7 | TRBV4-2 | . | TGTGCCAGCAGCCAAGTTAGCGGAACCTACGAGCAGTACTTC | CASSQVSGTYEQYF
. | TRBJ1-2 | TRBV10-3 | TRBD1 | TGTGCCATCAGTGTACAGGGGGACCATGGCTACACCTTC | CAISVQGDHGYTF
. | TRBJ2-1 | TRBV5-1 | . | TGCGCCAGCAGCTTGGACCTAGTCTACAATGAGCAGTTCTTC | CASSLDLVYNEQFF